This entry is about one TCR beta chain. The antigen is not known. CDR1 is SEHNR and CDR2 is FQNEAQ in the germline V gene (reference sequence). The germline V and J ends were trimmed by 8 bases and 6 bases, with 10 bases remaining between them. The CDR3 has 11 amino acids. The data originate from a study of T cell responses to AZD1222 COVID-19 vaccine. Broader study findings: Spike-spanning, vaccine-associated CD4 TCRs were dominant at 160-218 and 743-854. Just a handful of AZD1222 recipients tested seropositive at baseline. Within unmutated variant regions lay the reported targets of nearly half of spike-specific TCRs. An increase in Spike-specific TCR breadth and depth was observed after two AZD1222 doses.

The data were produced by immunoSEQ multiplex PCR, yet TCRdb's version contains in-frame clones alone and is incomplete. Of over 130,000 clones in the sample, 85% to 95% were seen once. This sample comprised peripheral blood, obtained 28 days after the second AZD1222 dose. V usage is TRBV7-9 and J usage is TRBJ1-1; tentative D call: TRBD1 (5 bases). This clonotype was sampled from an adult who received the AZD1222 COVID-19 vaccine. The CDR3 loop is CASQEGPEAFF. DNA of the CDR3: TGTGCCAGCCAGGAGGGACCTGAAGCTTTCTTT.